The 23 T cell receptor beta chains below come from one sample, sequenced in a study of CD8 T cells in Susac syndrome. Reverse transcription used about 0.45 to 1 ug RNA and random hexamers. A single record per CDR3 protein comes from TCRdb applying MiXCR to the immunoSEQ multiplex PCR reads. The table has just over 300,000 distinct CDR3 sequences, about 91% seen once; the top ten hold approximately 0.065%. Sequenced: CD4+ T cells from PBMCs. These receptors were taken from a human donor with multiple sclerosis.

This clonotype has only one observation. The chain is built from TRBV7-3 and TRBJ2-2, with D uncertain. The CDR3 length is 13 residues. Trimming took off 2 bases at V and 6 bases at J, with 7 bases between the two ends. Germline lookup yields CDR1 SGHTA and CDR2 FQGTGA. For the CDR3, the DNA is TGTGCCAGCAGCTTAGATACCTCCGGGGAGCTGTTTTTT. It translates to CASSLDTSGELFF. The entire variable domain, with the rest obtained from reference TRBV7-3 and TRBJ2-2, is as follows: GAGVSQTPSNKVTEKGKYVELRCDPISGHTALYWYRQSLGQGPEFLIYFQGTGAADDSGLPNDRFFAVRPEGSVSTLKIQRTERGDSAVYLCASSLDTSGELFFGEGSRLTVL.

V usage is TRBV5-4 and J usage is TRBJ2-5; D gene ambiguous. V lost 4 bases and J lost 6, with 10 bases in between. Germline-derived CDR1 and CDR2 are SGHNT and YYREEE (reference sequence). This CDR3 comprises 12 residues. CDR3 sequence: CASSEPQQTQYF. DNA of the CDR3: TGTGCCAGCAGCGAGCCTCAACAGACCCAGTACTTC.

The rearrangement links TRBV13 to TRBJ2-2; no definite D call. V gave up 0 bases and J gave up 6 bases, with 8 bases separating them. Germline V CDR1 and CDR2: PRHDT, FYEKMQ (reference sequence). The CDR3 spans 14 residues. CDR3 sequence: CASSLGGKPGELFF. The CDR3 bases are TGTGCCAGCAGCTTAGGGGGGAAACCCGGGGAGCTGTTTTTT.

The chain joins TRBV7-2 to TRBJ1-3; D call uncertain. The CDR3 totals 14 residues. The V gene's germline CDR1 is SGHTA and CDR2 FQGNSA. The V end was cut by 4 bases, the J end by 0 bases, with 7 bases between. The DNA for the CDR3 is TGTGCCAGCAGCTCGCGGACCTCTGGAAACACCATATATTTT. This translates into CASSSRTSGNTIYF.

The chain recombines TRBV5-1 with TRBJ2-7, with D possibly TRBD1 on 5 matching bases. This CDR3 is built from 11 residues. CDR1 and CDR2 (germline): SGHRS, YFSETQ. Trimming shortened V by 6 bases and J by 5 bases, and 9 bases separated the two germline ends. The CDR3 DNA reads TGCGCCAGCAAGGGGCCGAACGAGCAGTACTTC. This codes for CASKGPNEQYF. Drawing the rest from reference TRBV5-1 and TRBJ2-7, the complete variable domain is KAGVTQTPRYLIKTRGQQVTLSCSPISGHRSVSWYQQTPGQGLQFLFEYFSETQRNKGNFPGRFSGRQFSNSRSEMNVSTLELGDSALYLCASKGPNEQYFGPGTRLTVT.

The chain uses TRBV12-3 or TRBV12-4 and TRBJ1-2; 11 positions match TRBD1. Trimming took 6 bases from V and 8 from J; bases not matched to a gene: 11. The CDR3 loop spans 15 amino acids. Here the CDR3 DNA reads TGTGCCAGCAGCTCCCTGATCGGACAGGGGGCAGGCTACACCTTC. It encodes CASSSLIGQGAGYTF.

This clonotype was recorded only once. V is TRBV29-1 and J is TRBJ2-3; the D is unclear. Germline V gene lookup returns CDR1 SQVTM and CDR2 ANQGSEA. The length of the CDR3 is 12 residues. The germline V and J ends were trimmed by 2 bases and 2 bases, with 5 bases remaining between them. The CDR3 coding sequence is TGCAGCGTTGAAAGCTTCACAGATACGCAGTATTTT. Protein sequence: CSVESFTDTQYF.

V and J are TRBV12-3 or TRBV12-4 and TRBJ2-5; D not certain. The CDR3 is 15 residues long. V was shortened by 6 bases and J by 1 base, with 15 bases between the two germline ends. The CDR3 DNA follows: TGTGCCAGCAGGAAGAAGGGAAGGAGCCAAGAGACCCAGTACTTC. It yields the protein CASRKKGRSQETQYF.

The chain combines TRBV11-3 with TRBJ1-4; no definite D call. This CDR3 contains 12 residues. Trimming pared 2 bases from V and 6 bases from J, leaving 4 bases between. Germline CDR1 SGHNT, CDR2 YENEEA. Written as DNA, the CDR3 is TGTGCCAGCAGCTTAAATGATGAAAAACTGTTTTTT. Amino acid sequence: CASSLNDEKLFF.

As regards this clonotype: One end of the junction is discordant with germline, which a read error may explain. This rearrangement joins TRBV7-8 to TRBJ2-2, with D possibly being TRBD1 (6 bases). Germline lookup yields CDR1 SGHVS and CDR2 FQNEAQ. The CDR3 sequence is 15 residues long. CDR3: CAGSFQGSSTGELFF. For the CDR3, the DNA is TGTGCCGGCAGCTTTCAGGGGTCGAGCACCGGGGAGCTGTTTTTT.

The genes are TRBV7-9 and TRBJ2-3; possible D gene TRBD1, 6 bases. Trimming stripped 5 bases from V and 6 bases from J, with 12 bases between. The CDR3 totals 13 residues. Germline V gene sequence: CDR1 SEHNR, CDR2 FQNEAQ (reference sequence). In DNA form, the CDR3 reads TGTGCCAGCAGCCTCGGGACATCTGATACGCAGTATTTT. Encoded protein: CASSLGTSDTQYF.

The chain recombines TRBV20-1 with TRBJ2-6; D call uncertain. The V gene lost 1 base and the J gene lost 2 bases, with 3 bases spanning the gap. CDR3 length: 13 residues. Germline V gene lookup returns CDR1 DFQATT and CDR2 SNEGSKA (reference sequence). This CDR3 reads CSARVPGANVLTF. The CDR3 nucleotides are TGCAGTGCTAGAGTCCCTGGGGCCAACGTCCTGACTTTC.

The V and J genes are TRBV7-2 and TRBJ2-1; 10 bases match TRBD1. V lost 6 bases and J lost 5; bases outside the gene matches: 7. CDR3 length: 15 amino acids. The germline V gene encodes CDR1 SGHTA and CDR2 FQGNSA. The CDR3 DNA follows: TGTGCCAGCAGGCCCGACAGGGGGCGAAACAATGAGCAGTTCTTC. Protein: CASRPDRGRNNEQFF.

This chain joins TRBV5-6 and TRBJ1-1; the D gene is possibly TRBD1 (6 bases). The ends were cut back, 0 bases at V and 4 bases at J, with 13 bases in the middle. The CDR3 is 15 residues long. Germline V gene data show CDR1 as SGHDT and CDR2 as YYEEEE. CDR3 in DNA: TGTGCCAGCAGCTTGGTAGGGGGAATCAGCACTGAAGCTTTCTTT. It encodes CASSLVGGISTEAFF.

In nucleotides, the CDR3 is TGTGCCAGCAGCGGAGCAGGCATGCAGCAGTTCTTC. Amino acids: CASSGAGMQQFF. The chain couples TRBV5-4 to TRBJ2-1, with D unclear. This CDR3 contains 12 residues. Trimming shortened V by 4 bases and J by 11 bases, and 13 bases separated the two germline ends. The germline gives CDR1 SGHNT, CDR2 YYREEE (reference sequence).

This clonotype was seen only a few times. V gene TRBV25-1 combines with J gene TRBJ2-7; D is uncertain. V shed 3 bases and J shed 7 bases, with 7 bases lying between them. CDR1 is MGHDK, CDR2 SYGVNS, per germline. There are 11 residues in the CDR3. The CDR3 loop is CASSDSLEQYF. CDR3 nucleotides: TGTGCCAGCAGTGATAGTTTGGAGCAGTACTTC.

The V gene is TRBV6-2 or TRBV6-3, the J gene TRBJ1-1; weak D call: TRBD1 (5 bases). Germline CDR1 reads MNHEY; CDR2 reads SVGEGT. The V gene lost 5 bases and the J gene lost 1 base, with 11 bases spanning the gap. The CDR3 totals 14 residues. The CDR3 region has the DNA TGTGCCAGCAGTACTAATGACAGGAACACTGAAGCTTTCTTT. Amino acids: CASSTNDRNTEAFF.

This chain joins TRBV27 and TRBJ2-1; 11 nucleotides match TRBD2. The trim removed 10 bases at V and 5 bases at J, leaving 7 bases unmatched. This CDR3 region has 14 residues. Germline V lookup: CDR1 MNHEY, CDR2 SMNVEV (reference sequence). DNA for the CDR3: TGTGCCACCTGGGTAGCGGGAGGGGACAATGAGCAGTTCTTC. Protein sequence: CATWVAGGDNEQFF.

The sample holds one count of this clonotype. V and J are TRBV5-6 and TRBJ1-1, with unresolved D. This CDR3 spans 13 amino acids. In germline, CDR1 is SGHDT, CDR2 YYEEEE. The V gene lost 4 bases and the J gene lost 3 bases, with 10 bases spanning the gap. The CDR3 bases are TGTGCCAGCAGCATTACATATGACACTGAAGCTTTCTTT. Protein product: CASSITYDTEAFF. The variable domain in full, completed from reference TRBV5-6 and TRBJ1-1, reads DAGVTQSPTHLIKTRGQQVTLRCSPKSGHDTVSWYQQALGQGPQFIFQYYEEEERQRGNFPDRFSGHQFPNYSSELNVNALLLGDSALYLCASSITYDTEAFFGQGTRLTVV.

CDR3 sequence: CASSPARTSGSVNEQFF. In DNA form, the CDR3 reads TGTGCCAGCTCACCAGCAAGGACTAGCGGGAGTGTGAATGAGCAGTTCTTC. This rearrangement joins TRBV18 to TRBJ2-1; TRBD2 aligns across 13 bases. V trimming: 2 bases; J trimming: 7 bases; junction bases outside the gene matches: 8. This CDR3 spans 17 amino acids. Germline CDR1 reads KGHSH; CDR2 reads LQKENI.

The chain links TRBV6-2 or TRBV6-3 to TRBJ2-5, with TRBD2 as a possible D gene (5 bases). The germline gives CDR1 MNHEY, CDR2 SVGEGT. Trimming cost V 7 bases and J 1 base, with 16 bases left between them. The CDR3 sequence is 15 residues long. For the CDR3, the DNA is TGTGCCAGCACCCATGAGGGAGCGGTCCAAGAGACCCAGTACTTC. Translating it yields CASTHEGAVQETQYF.

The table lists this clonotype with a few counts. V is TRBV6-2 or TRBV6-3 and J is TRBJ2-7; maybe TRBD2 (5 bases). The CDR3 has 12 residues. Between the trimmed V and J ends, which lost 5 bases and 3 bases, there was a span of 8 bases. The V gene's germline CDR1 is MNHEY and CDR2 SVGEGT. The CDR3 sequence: CASSPGVYEQYF. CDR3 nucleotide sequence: TGTGCCAGCAGTCCCGGGGTCTACGAGCAGTACTTC.

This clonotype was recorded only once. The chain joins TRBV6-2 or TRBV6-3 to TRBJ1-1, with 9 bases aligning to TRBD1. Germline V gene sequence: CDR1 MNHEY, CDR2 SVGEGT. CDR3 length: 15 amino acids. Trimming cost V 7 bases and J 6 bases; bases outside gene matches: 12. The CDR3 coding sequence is TGTGCCAGCACTCCGGCACAGGGGGCAGGGGCTGAAGCTTTCTTT. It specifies CASTPAQGAGAEAFF.